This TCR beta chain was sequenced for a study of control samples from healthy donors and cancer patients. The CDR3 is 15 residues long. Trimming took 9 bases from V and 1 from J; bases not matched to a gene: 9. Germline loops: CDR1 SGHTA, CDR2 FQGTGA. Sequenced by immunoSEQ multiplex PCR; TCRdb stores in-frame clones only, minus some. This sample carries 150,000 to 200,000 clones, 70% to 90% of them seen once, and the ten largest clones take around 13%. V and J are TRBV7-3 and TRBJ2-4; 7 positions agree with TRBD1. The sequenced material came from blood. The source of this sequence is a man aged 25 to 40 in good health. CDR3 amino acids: CASSARGRAKNIQYF. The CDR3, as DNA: TGTGCCAGTAGCGCGAGGGGGCGCGCCAAAAACATTCAGTACTTC.